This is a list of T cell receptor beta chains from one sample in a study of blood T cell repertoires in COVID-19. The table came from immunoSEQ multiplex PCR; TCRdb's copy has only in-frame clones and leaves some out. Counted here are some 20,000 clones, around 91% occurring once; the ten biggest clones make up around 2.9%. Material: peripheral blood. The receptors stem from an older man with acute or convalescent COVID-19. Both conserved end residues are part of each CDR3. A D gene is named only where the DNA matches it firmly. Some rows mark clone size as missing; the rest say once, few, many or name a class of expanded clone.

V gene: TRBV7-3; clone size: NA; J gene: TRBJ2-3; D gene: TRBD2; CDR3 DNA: TGTGCCAGCGGGACTAGCGGGCGATCAGATACGCAGTATTTT; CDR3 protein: CASGTSGRSDTQYF
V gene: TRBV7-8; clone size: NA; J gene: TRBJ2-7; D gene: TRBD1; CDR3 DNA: TGTGCCAGCATCACTGACAGGGGGCGCCTCTACGAGCAGTACTTC; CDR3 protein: CASITDRGRLYEQYF
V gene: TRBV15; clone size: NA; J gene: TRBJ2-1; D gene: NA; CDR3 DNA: TGTGCCACCAGCAGAGATAGCCCGTGGCGGCAAAACTTTGACAATGAGCAGTTCTTC; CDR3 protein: CATSRDSPWRQNFDNEQFF
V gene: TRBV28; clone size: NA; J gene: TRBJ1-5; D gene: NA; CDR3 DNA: TGTGCCAGCAGCCCAGCGGAAACCAATCAGCCCCAGCATTTT; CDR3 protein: CASSPAETNQPQHF
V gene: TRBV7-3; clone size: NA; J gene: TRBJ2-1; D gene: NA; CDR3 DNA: TGTGCCAGCAGCTCCCGGGACTCAAAAAACGATGAGCAGTTCTTC; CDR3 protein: CASSSRDSKNDEQFF
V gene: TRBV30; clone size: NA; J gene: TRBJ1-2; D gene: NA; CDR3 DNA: TGTGCCTGGAGTCTGCTATATGGCTACACCTTC; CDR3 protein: CAWSLLYGYTF
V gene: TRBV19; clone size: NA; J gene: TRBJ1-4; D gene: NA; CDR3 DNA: TGTGCCAGTAGAAAGGGGGACGGTAAGGAAAAACTGTTTTTT; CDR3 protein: CASRKGDGKEKLFF
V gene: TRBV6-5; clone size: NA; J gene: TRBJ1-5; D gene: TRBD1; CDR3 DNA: TGTGCCAGCAGCCGGGGACAGGGGGCCTATCAGCCCCAGCATTTT; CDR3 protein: CASSRGQGAYQPQHF
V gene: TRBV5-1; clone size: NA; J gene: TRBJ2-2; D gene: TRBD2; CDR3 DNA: TGCGCCAGCAGCTTACAAGCGGGGGCGAACACCGGGGAGCTGTTTTTT; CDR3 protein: CASSLQAGANTGELFF
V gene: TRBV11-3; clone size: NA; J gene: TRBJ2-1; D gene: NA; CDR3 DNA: TGTGCCAGCAGCTTGGGGACACTCCTGAACAATGAGCAGTTCTTC; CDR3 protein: CASSLGTLLNNEQFF
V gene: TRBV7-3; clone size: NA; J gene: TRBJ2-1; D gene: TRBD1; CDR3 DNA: TGTGCCAGCAGTGAAACCGGACAGGGCGGTGAGCAGTTCTTC; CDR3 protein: CASSETGQGGEQFF
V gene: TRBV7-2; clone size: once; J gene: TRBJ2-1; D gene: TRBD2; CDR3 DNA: TGTGCCAGCAGCCCCCTCGCTACTAGCGGGAGCGCTCCCTACAATGAGCAGTTCTTC; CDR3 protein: CASSPLATSGSAPYNEQFF